This TCR beta chain appears in the sequencing data of a study of cytomegalovirus exposure and HLA in healthy donors. Study overall: About 200 million T cells yielded under 130 million unique TCR beta sequences in earlier analysis.

Use of 60 Vbeta and 13 Jbeta primers characterized the PCR. In the original workflow: An analysis performed later counted roughly 80 million unique TCR beta chains (approximately 10 million of them shared). Profiling relied on immunoSEQ multiplex PCR, and the TCRdb table lists in-frame clones only, not all of them. V and J calls and clone size are copied from that table; D and trimming were computed from the DNA. The sample includes 95,000 to 150,000 clones, 15% to 19% of them seen just once. Study-level findings and limits: Fewer than 200 TCR beta chains were listed as cytomegalovirus-associated. A later analysis found common viral pathogens apparently linked to several of the most significant clusters.

Comments on this clone: Its antigen is currently unknown.

The V gene end was trimmed by 4 bases and the J gene end by 4 bases; junction bases not matched to a gene: 4. The CDR3 is 14 residues long. Germline CDR1 is MNHEY and CDR2 is SMNVEV (reference sequence). The sample comprised PBMCs. The chain carries TRBV27 and TRBJ2-7; 10 bases match TRBD1. This receptor was taken from a young woman in good health and CMV-seronegative. CDR3 region: CASSSTGGGYEQYF. Here the CDR3 DNA reads TGTGCCAGCAGTTCGACAGGGGGCGGGTACGAGCAGTACTTC.